These 32 T cell receptor beta chains came from one sample sequenced in a study of cytomegalovirus exposure and HLA in healthy donors. PCR employed 60 Vbeta and 13 Jbeta primers. Data came from immunoSEQ multiplex PCR; TCRdb stores just in-frame clones and leaves some out. Of fewer than 150,000 clones listed, around 83% are singletons. Sequencing used PBMCs. Receptors were obtained from a man between 40 and 49 years old in good health and CMV-seropositive.

CDR3 protein: CASSSGLQAGPLHF. In DNA form, the CDR3 reads TGTGCCAGCAGCTCCGGGCTCCAAGCGGGACCCCTCCACTTT. The V gene is TRBV2, the J gene TRBJ1-6; no reliable D call. CDR1 is SNHLY, CDR2 FYNNEI, per germline. This CDR3 region has 14 residues. V was clipped by 6 bases and J by 12 bases, with 18 bases between them.

This rearrangement joins TRBV5-6 to TRBJ2-2; the D gene is possibly TRBD1 (6 bases). V dropped 6 bases and J dropped 6 bases, with 15 bases sitting between them. Looked up from germline, CDR1 is SGHDT and CDR2 is YYEEEE. The CDR3 length is 14 residues. The CDR3 reads CASTRDTRSGELFF. DNA for the CDR3: TGTGCCAGCACCAGGGACACCCGCTCCGGGGAGCTGTTTTTT. Full variable domain (missing parts from reference TRBV5-6 and TRBJ2-2): DAGVTQSPTHLIKTRGQQVTLRCSPKSGHDTVSWYQQALGQGPQFIFQYYEEEERQRGNFPDRFSGHQFPNYSSELNVNALLLGDSALYLCASTRDTRSGELFFGEGSRLTVL.

The rearrangement joins TRBV4-1 to TRBJ1-5, with a tentative D call TRBD1 (5 bases). V lost 3 bases to trimming and J lost 0 bases, with 6 bases between them. Germline assignment: CDR1 MGHRA and CDR2 YSYEKL. This CDR3 comprises 14 residues. The CDR3 loop reads CASSHGGSNQPQHF. The CDR3 DNA is TGCGCCAGCAGCCACGGGGGTAGCAATCAGCCCCAGCATTTT.

The table lists this clone with a count of one. This chain links TRBV18 with TRBJ2-7; tentative D call: TRBD2 (5 bases). Trimming pared 1 base from V and 2 bases from J, leaving 12 bases between. The CDR3 is 15 residues long. Germline CDR1 and CDR2: KGHSH and LQKENI. The DNA for the CDR3 is TGTGCCAGCTCACCACAAACGGGATCCACCTACGAGCAGTACTTC. Translation gives CASSPQTGSTYEQYF.

The chain has TRBV5-4 and TRBJ1-2; D may be TRBD1 (5 bases). This CDR3 is built from 13 residues. Germline CDR1 and CDR2: SGHNT and YYREEE (reference sequence). V was trimmed by 4 bases and J by 5 bases, leaving 12 bases between them. This CDR3 reads CASSAQQGYGYTF. The CDR3 region has the DNA TGTGCCAGCAGCGCTCAGCAGGGATATGGCTACACCTTC.

This clone has only a few counts. V gene TRBV7-2 combines with J gene TRBJ2-7, with 7 positions matching TRBD1. With V trimmed by 2 bases and J by 5 bases, 9 bases remained unmatched. Germline lookup yields CDR1 SGHTA and CDR2 FQGNSA. The CDR3 loop spans 15 amino acids. As DNA, the CDR3 is TGTGCCAGCAGCTTACCGTTCCGGACAGGCGACGAGCAGTACTTC. Amino acid sequence: CASSLPFRTGDEQYF.

V usage is TRBV6-5 and J usage is TRBJ1-1; no clear D gene. The CDR3 is 14 residues long. The germline V and J ends were trimmed by 2 bases and 0 bases, with 7 bases remaining between them. Germline V gives CDR1 MNHEY, CDR2 SVGAGI. CDR3 sequence reads: CASSYGHLNTEAFF. As DNA, the CDR3 is TGTGCCAGCAGTTACGGGCACCTGAACACTGAAGCTTTCTTT.

The genes are TRBV5-1 and TRBJ2-7; D ambiguous. The V and J ends lost 0 bases and 4 bases respectively, with 11 bases between them. Germline V lookup: CDR1 SGHRS, CDR2 YFSETQ. The CDR3 consists of 14 residues. CDR3 sequence: CASSLGLQTYEQYF. CDR3 in DNA: TGCGCCAGCAGCTTGGGTTTGCAGACATACGAGCAGTACTTC.

The chain combines TRBV5-1 with TRBJ1-3, with D possibly TRBD1 on 5 matching bases. Trimming took off 0 bases at V and 2 bases at J, with 12 bases between the two ends. CDR1 SGHRS and CDR2 YFSETQ come from the germline V gene. CDR3 length: 16 amino acids. Here the CDR3 reads CASSLGAGGAGNTIYF. The CDR3 coding sequence is TGCGCCAGCAGCTTGGGAGCGGGGGGTGCTGGAAACACCATATATTTT.

The rearrangement joins TRBV28 to TRBJ2-7, with a weak D call TRBD2 (6 bases). The ends were cut back, 5 bases at V and 3 bases at J, with 8 bases in the middle. The CDR3 has 12 amino acids. Germline assignment: CDR1 MDHEN and CDR2 SYDVKM. As DNA, the CDR3 is TGTGCCAGCAGTGGGGGGATCTACGAGCAGTACTTC. This gives the protein CASSGGIYEQYF.

This chain joins TRBV18 and TRBJ2-2, with 12 nucleotides matching TRBD2. The CDR3 runs 17 residues. CDR1 and CDR2 (germline): KGHSH, LQKENI. The trim removed 3 bases at V and 4 bases at J, leaving 6 bases unmatched. CDR3 sequence: CASSPRRLAGVTGELFF. CDR3 coding DNA: TGTGCCAGCTCACCGAGGAGACTAGCGGGGGTCACCGGGGAGCTGTTTTTT.

The chain joins TRBV6-1 to TRBJ2-1; D is perhaps TRBD1 (5 bases). In germline, CDR1 is MNHNS, CDR2 SASEGT. The CDR3 length is 15 residues. Between the trimmed V and J ends, which lost 5 bases and 0 bases, there was a span of 11 bases. The CDR3 region is CASSWNRYSYNEQFF. In DNA, the CDR3 is TGTGCCAGCAGTTGGAACAGGTACTCCTACAATGAGCAGTTCTTC.

This clone has only one observation. The J gene is TRBJ2-7, the V gene TRBV29-1; the match to TRBD2 covers 10 bases. V dropped 7 bases and J dropped 3; count of bases not matched to a gene: 3. Per germline, CDR1 SQVTM and CDR2 ANQGSEA. The CDR3 totals 12 residues. The CDR3 DNA follows: TGCAGCGGACGGACTAGCGGCTACGAGCAGTACTTC. This sequence encodes CSGRTSGYEQYF.

V gene TRBV30 combines with J gene TRBJ2-7, with 7 bases identical to TRBD1. This CDR3 contains 13 residues. Per the germline V gene, CDR1 is GTSNPN and CDR2 is SVGIG (reference sequence). The trim removed 2 bases at V and 2 bases at J, leaving 3 bases unmatched. CDR3 loop: CAWSRDSPYEQYF. CDR3 DNA: TGTGCCTGGAGTCGGGACAGCCCCTACGAGCAGTACTTC.

The gene calls are TRBV2 and TRBJ1-1, with unresolved D. The V end lost 8 bases, the J end lost 4 bases, and 11 bases lay between the germline ends. The CDR3 is 12 residues long. Germline-derived CDR1 and CDR2 are SNHLY and FYNNEI. The CDR3 DNA follows: TGTGCCAGCCTCGGAGGGAGCACTGAAGCTTTCTTT. This sequence encodes CASLGGSTEAFF.

The chain recombines TRBV9 with TRBJ1-4; D is perhaps TRBD1 (5 bases). The CDR3 sequence is 14 residues long. Germline V lookup: CDR1 SGDLS, CDR2 YYNGEE. Trimming pared 0 bases from V and 8 bases from J, leaving 11 bases between. CDR3 loop: CASSVALGEEKLFF. CDR3 nucleotides: TGTGCCAGCAGCGTAGCTTTAGGGGAAGAAAAACTGTTTTTT.

CDR3 nucleotides: TGTGCCTGGAGTCTGACAGGGCGGGAGACCCAGTACTTC. Its protein is CAWSLTGRETQYF. The rearrangement uses TRBV30 and TRBJ2-5; 7 bases are shared with TRBD1. Germline CDR1 GTSNPN, CDR2 SVGIG (reference sequence). V gave up 2 bases and J gave up 5 bases; unmatched junction bases: 5. This CDR3 has 13 residues.

The V and J genes are TRBV5-1 and TRBJ2-1; 13 bases line up with TRBD2. CDR1 and CDR2 from the germline V gene are SGHRS and YFSETQ. V lost 1 base, J lost 8 bases, and 0 bases stayed unmatched. The CDR3 contains 14 residues. DNA for the CDR3: TGCGCCAGCAGCTTGACTAGCGGGGGGGATGAGCAGTTCTTC. As protein: CASSLTSGGDEQFF.

The chain has TRBV7-9 and TRBJ1-6, with D perhaps matching TRBD1 (5 bases). This CDR3 region has 14 residues. The germline CDR1 and CDR2 sequences are SEHNR and FQNEAQ (reference sequence). Trimming pared 8 bases from V and 1 base from J, leaving 9 bases between. CDR3 DNA: TGTGCCAGCTCCCCAGGGTCCTATAATTCACCCCTCCACTTT. Translating it yields CASSPGSYNSPLHF.

V and J are TRBV9 and TRBJ2-5, with 8 bases identical to TRBD2. The germline gives CDR1 SGDLS, CDR2 YYNGEE. With V trimmed by 0 bases and J by 3 bases, 10 bases remained unmatched. CDR3 size: 17 residues. This CDR3 is CASSVGVRSSGEETQYF. For the CDR3, the DNA is TGTGCCAGCAGCGTAGGCGTCCGAAGTAGCGGGGAAGAGACCCAGTACTTC.

The rearrangement uses TRBV2 and TRBJ1-1, with TRBD1 matching 8 bases. This CDR3 spans 14 amino acids. Germline V gene data show CDR1 as SNHLY and CDR2 as FYNNEI. The V gene end was trimmed by 3 bases and the J gene end by 8 bases; junction bases not matched to a gene: 8. CDR3: CASSDLQGGSEAFF. As DNA, the CDR3 is TGTGCCAGCAGTGATTTACAGGGGGGATCAGAAGCTTTCTTT.

The chain recombines TRBV5-6 with TRBJ2-1; D may be TRBD1 (6 bases). Germline CDR1 and CDR2: SGHDT and YYEEEE. Trimming took off 3 bases at V and 9 bases at J, with 25 bases between the two ends. The CDR3 sequence is 17 residues long. This CDR3 is CASSSFSGDIYNGEQFF. In nucleotides, the CDR3 is TGTGCCAGCAGCTCTTTCTCAGGGGACATATACAATGGTGAGCAGTTCTTC.

This clone was observed a few times. The gene calls are TRBV30 and TRBJ1-4; D gene uncertain. The germline CDR1 and CDR2 sequences are GTSNPN and SVGIG (reference sequence). This CDR3 has 13 residues. Trimming stripped 1 base from V and 3 bases from J, with 6 bases between. The CDR3 DNA reads TGTGCCTGGAGTGCTCTATCTAATGAAAAACTGTTTTTT. The encoded protein is CAWSALSNEKLFF.

The rearrangement links TRBV15 to TRBJ1-3, with 8 bases identical to TRBD1. The germline V gene encodes CDR1 LNHNV and CDR2 YYDKDF (reference sequence). V was pared by 3 bases and J by 0 bases, with 4 bases of the junction left unmatched. The CDR3 extends over 16 amino acids. CDR3 DNA: TGTGCCACCAGCAGGCCGACAGGGGTCTCTGGAAACACCATATATTTT. Residues: CATSRPTGVSGNTIYF. The whole variable domain, remainder taken from reference TRBV15 and TRBJ1-3, is DAMVIQNPRYQVTQFGKPVTLSCSQTLNHNVMYWYQQKSSQAPKLLFHYYDKDFNNEADTPDNFQSRRPNTSFCFLDIRSPGLGDTAMYLCATSRPTGVSGNTIYFGEGSWLTVV.

This chain uses TRBV2 with TRBJ2-7; 9 positions match TRBD1. This CDR3 is 15 amino acids long. Per the germline V gene, CDR1 is SNHLY and CDR2 is FYNNEI. Trimming took 3 bases from V and 5 from J; bases not matched to a gene: 8. For the CDR3, the DNA is TGTGCCAGCAGTGACCCGGGACAGGGAATCCACGAGCAGTACTTC. This sequence encodes CASSDPGQGIHEQYF.

This sequence joins TRBV19 and TRBJ1-1; 10 nucleotides agree with TRBD1. This CDR3 spans 15 amino acids. The V gene's germline CDR1 is LNHDA and CDR2 SQIVND (reference sequence). V lost 5 bases, J lost 2 bases, and 5 bases stayed unmatched. CDR3 in amino acids: CASSARQGANTEAFF. The CDR3 DNA reads TGTGCCAGTAGTGCTAGACAGGGGGCAAACACTGAAGCTTTCTTT.

This sequence joins TRBV2 and TRBJ2-2, with a possible D match to TRBD2 (5 bases). The V gene's germline CDR1 is SNHLY and CDR2 FYNNEI. V was pared by 10 bases and J by 6 bases, with 15 bases between. The CDR3 has 13 amino acids. CDR3 sequence (DNA): TGTGCCACCCAGGCAGACGGGGCCGGGGAGCTGTTTTTT. Its translation: CATQADGAGELFF.

This sequence joins TRBV4-1 and TRBJ2-7, with 7 bases aligning to TRBD2. Germline assignment: CDR1 MGHRA and CDR2 YSYEKL. The CDR3 contains 16 residues. Trimming took 2 bases from V and 0 from J; bases not matched to a gene: 7. This CDR3 reads CASSQIIAGSSYEQYF. CDR3 DNA sequence: TGCGCCAGCAGCCAAATCATAGCGGGCAGCTCCTACGAGCAGTACTTC.

The rearrangement uses TRBV6-1 and TRBJ2-1, with D unresolved. The germline gives CDR1 MNHNS, CDR2 SASEGT. The CDR3 covers 15 residues. The V end lost 7 bases, the J end lost 0 bases, and 13 bases lay between the germline ends. This CDR3 is CASTVEPGSYNEQFF. The CDR3 DNA is TGTGCCAGCACGGTCGAACCGGGCTCCTACAATGAGCAGTTCTTC.

The chain recombines TRBV6-6 with TRBJ2-7; tentatively, D is TRBD1 (6 bases). Germline loops: CDR1 MNHNY, CDR2 SVGAGI (reference sequence). The CDR3 covers 13 residues. The V gene lost 5 bases and the J gene lost 0 bases, with 8 bases spanning the gap. The CDR3 sequence: CASSTDSSYEQYF. DNA for the CDR3: TGTGCCAGCAGTACGGACAGCTCCTACGAGCAGTACTTC.

This chain connects TRBV5-6 to TRBJ1-3; no reliable D call. The CDR3 is 16 amino acids. The V gene's germline CDR1 is SGHDT and CDR2 YYEEEE. The germline V and J ends were trimmed by 4 bases and 0 bases, with 14 bases remaining between them. In DNA form, the CDR3 reads TGTGCCAGCAGCCCCCCTAGCCTCAGCTCTGGAAACACCATATATTTT. Translating gives CASSPPSLSSGNTIYF.

The chain uses TRBV7-9 and TRBJ2-7; 10 bases line up with TRBD1. This CDR3 contains 15 residues. V was pared by 5 bases and J by 4 bases, with 8 bases of the junction left unmatched. Germline V gene data show CDR1 as SEHNR and CDR2 as FQNEAQ (reference sequence). The CDR3 DNA reads as TGTGCCAGCAGCGGCCGGGACAGGGGAATTTACGAGCAGTACTTC. Its translation is CASSGRDRGIYEQYF.